This T cell receptor (beta chain) was identified in a study of CXCR3-negative and CXCR3-positive naive CD8 T cells (dated by TCRdb to the late 2010s). In the study overall: In total, some 150 million TRB reads were obtained, corresponding to roughly 1.5 +/- 0.3 million reads per library. Diversity and physicochemical repertoire analyses were performed on about a dozen donors pooled from two independent experiments. Naive subsets from 5 or 6 donors and memory cells from 3 donors were included in the TRBV-TRBJ cluster analysis.

TCRdb shows the sequencer as NextSeq 550. The Human TCR Profiling Kit (MiLaboratory) was used to prepare UMI-labeled 5' RACE TRB cDNA libraries. The full amount of extracted RNA was used for cDNA synthesis, and the full amount of resulting cDNA was used for PCR amplification. Libraries were prepared in parallel using an identical number of PCR cycles. On the authors' methods: With a requirement of at least two reads per UMI, MIGEC and MiXCR extracted about 50,000 +/- 10,000 unique UMI-labeled TRB cDNA molecules per library. An average of around 40,000 +/- 10,000 functional in-frame TRB CDR3 nucleotide clonotypes without stop codons was found per library. After downsampling to 5000 UMI-labeled TRB molecules per sample, diversity metrics, including normalized Shannon-Wiener and Chao1, were computed in VDJtools. Clonotype-size-weighted physicochemical properties of the central five CDR3 residues (interaction energy, strength, volume and Kidera factor 4) were computed in VDJtools. Once TCRdb had reprocessed the reads, it stored one entry per CDR3 protein sequence and supplied no DNA. The V and J calls were not made by the authors but by TCRdb's processing. The table for this sample records 28,000 or so distinct CDR3 sequences. The top ten constitute 2.8% of the sample.

From the germline V gene, CDR1 is SGDLS and CDR2 is YYNGEE. The CDR3 has 13 amino acids, counting the end cysteine and phenylalanine. No DNA sequence is on record. Each CD8+ T cell subset was flow-sorted in triplicate, with 250,000 to 350,000 cells per subset placed directly into RLT lysis buffer. To keep memory contaminants out, a stringent definition of naive CD8+ T cells was applied: CD45RO-CCR7+CD27+CD95-. Standard density gradient centrifugation was used to isolate peripheral blood mononuclear cells from buffy coats. Naive CXCR3-negative and CXCR3-positive CD8+ T cells were flow-sorted using a FACSAria III. An RNeasy Mini Kit was used to extract total RNA from the sorted cells. Worth noting for this clonotype: It lacks a known antigen.

Broader findings and caveats from the paper: Similar TRBV-TRBJ usage was shown by naive CXCR3-negative and CXCR3-positive cells from the same donor, whereas distinct patterns were shown by memory cells. Both naive subsets had comparably high repertoire diversity, while memory CD8+ T cells had much lower repertoire diversity. Because surface CD5, which has been linked to self-reactivity in mice, was comparable between naive subsets, TCR interaction strength was also inferred from TRB CDR3 physicochemical properties. Compared with CXCR3-negative naive cells, CXCR3-positive naive cells had TRB CDR3s with higher hydrophobicity (lower Kidera factor 4), lower energy, and higher strength and volume indices. Freshly isolated PBMCs were used for most assays because CXCR3 expression went down partially after cryopreservation.

Recombination linked TRBV9 to TRBJ1-1; TCRdb selects TRBD1, and the lack of DNA leaves this call unchecked. The clonotype was recovered from a human donor in good health. Some clones in this sample may be carry-over from other donors' samples. The material sequenced was naive CXCR3- CD8+ T cells from blood. The cell subset or site label of this sample denotes: CD45RO-CCR7+CD27+CD95- naive CD8+ T cells lacking CXCR3 (TNR3-). The encoded CDR3 is CASSAGGGAEAFF.